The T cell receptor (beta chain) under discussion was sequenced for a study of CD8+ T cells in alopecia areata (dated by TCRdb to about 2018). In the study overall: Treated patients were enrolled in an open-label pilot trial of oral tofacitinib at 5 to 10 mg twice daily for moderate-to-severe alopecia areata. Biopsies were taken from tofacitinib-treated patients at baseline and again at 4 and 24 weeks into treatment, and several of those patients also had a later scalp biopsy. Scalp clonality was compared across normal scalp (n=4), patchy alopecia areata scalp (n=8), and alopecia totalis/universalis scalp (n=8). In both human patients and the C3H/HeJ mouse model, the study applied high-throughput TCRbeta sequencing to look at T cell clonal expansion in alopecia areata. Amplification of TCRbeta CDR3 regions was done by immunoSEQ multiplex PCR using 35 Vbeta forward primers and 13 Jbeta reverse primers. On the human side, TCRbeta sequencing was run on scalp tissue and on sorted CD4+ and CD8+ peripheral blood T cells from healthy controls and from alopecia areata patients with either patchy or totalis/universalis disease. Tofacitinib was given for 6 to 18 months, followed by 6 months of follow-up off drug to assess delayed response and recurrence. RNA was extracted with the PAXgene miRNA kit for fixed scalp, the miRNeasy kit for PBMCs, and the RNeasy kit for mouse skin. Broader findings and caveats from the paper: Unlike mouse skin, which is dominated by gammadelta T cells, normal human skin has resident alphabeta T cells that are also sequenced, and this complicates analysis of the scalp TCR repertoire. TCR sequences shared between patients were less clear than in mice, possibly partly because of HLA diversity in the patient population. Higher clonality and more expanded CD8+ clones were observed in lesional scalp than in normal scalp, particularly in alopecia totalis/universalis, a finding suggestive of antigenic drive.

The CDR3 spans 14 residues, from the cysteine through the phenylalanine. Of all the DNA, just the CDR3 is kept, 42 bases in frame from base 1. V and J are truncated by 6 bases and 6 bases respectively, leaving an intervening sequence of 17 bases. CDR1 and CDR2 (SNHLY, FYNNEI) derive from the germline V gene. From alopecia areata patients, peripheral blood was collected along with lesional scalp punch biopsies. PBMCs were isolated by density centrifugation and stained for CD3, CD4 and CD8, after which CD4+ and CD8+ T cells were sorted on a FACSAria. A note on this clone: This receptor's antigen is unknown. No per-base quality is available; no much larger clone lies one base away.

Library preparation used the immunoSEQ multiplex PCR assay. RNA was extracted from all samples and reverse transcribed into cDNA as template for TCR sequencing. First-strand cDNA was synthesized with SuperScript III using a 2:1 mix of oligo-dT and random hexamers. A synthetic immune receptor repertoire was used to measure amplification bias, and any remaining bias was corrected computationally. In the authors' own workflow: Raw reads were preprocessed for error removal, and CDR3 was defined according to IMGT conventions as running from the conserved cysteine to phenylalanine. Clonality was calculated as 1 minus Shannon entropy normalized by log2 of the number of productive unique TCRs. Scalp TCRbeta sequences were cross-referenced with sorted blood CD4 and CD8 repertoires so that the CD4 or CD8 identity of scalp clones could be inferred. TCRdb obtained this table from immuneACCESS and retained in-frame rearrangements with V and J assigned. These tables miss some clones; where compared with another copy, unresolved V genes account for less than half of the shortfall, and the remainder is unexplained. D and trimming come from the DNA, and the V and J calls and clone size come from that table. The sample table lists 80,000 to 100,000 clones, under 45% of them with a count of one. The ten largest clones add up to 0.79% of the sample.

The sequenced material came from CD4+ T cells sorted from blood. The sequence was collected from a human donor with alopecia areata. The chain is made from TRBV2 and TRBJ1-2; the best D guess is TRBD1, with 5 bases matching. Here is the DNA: TGTGCCAGCAGCCCCGAGGGGTTCCCCAATGGCTACACCTTC. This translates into CASSPEGFPNGYTF.